Sequencing of this T cell receptor beta chain was carried out in a study of spatial heterogeneity in lung cancer. Overall study results and limits: Blood contained ubiquitous expanded tumor TCRs more at resection than at follow-up.

This clonotype was seen only a few times. Its target is unknown. As for time point: blood at routine non-recurrence follow-up after resection. Extraction of whole RNA from tumor, nontumor lung or frozen PBMC preceded unsorted sequencing. Unique molecular identifiers tagged every individual TCR cDNA molecule. TCRdb re-called the 5' RACE reads through MiXCR, storing one row per CDR3 protein. Of about 110,000 distinct CDR3 sequences listed, 11% are singletons. The clonotype was recovered from a female donor with early-stage non-small cell lung cancer. The sample here was PBMCs, taken at follow-up.

The CDR3 reads CASSFRLRETQYF. CDR3 sequence (DNA): TGTGCCAGCAGTTTTCGGCTTCGAGAGACCCAGTACTTC. The genes are TRBV27 and TRBJ2-5; no clear D. The germline V gene has CDR1 MNHEY and CDR2 SMNVEV (reference sequence). Trimming shortened V by 3 bases and J by 4 bases, and 9 bases separated the two germline ends. The CDR3 length is 13 residues.